This T cell receptor beta chain appears in the sequencing data of a study of blood T cell repertoires in COVID-19. Profiled with immunoSEQ multiplex PCR; TCRdb holds only in-frame clones, not every one. The sample comprises some 210,000 clones, 82% of which are singletons, and 10% to 15% rests with the top ten. The V and J ends lost 1 base and 0 bases respectively, with 10 bases between them. The CDR3 sequence is 17 residues long. Germline assignment: CDR1 SGHAT and CDR2 FQNNGV. The sequencing sample was made of peripheral blood. This sequence joins TRBV11-2 and TRBJ2-6, with no clear D. This TCR came from a woman in her forties with acute or convalescent COVID-19. CDR3 sequence: CASSLGQAISGANVLTF. CDR3 DNA sequence: TGTGCCAGCAGCTTAGGGCAGGCTATCTCTGGGGCCAACGTCCTGACTTTC. The variable domain in full, completed from reference TRBV11-2 and TRBJ2-6, reads EAGVAQSPRYKIIEKRQSVAFWCNPISGHATLYWYQQILGQGPKLLIQFQNNGVVDDSQLPKDRFSAERLKGVDSTLKIQPAKLEDSAVYLCASSLGQAISGANVLTFGAGSRLTVL.